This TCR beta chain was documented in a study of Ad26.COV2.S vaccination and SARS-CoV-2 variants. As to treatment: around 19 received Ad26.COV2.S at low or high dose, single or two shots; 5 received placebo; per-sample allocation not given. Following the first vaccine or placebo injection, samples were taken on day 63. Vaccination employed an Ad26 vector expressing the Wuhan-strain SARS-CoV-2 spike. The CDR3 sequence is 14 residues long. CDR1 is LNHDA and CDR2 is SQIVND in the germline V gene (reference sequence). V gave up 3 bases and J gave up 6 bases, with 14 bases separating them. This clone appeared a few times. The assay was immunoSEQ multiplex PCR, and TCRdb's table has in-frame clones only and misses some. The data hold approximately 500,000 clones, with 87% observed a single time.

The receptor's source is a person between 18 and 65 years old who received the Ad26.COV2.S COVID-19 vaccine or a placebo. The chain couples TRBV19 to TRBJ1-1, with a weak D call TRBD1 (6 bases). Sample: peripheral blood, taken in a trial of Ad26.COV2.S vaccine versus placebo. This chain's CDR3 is CASSIRRGASEAFF. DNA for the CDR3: TGTGCCAGTAGTATTCGAAGGGGGGCGTCTGAAGCTTTCTTT.